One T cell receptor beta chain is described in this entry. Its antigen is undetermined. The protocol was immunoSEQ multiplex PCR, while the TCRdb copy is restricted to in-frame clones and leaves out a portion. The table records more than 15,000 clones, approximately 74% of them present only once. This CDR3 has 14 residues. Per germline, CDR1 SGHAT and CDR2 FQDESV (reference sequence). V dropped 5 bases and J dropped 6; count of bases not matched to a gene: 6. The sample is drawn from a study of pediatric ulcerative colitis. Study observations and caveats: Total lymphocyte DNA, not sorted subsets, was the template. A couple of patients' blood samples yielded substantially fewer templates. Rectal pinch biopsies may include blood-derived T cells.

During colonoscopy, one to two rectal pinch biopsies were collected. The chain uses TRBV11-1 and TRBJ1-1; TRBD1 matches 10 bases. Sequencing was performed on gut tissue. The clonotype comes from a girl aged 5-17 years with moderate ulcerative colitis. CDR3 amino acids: CASSAGTGVSEAFF. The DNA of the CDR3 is TGTGCCAGCAGCGCCGGGACAGGGGTCTCTGAAGCTTTCTTT.